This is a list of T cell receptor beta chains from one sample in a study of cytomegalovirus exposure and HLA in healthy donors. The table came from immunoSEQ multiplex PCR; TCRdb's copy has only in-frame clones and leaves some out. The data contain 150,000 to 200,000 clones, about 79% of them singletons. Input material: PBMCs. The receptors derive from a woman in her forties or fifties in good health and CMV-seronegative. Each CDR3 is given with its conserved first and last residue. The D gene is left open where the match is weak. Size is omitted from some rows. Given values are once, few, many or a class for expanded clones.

cdr3_nt: TGTGCCAGCAGTTACGACTCTCTAGGTACAGATACGCAGTATTTT; cdr3_aa: CASSYDSLGTDTQYF; v_call: TRBV5-4; clone_size: .; j_call: TRBJ2-3; d_call: .
cdr3_nt: TGTGCCAGTAGTACCCTAGGGGGGGGGAGACCCCTCCACTTT; cdr3_aa: CASSTLGGGRPLHF; v_call: TRBV19; clone_size: .; j_call: TRBJ1-6; d_call: .
cdr3_nt: TGTGCCAGCAGCGGGACAGTAGTACAAGAGACCCAGTACTTC; cdr3_aa: CASSGTVVQETQYF; v_call: TRBV9; clone_size: once; j_call: TRBJ2-5; d_call: .
cdr3_nt: TGTGCCAGCAGTTTATCGGGGGCAAGGTCACCCCTCCACTTT; cdr3_aa: CASSLSGARSPLHF; v_call: TRBV27; clone_size: few; j_call: TRBJ1-6; d_call: .
cdr3_nt: TGTGCCAGTACCCGGGAGCGGGAGGGGAATACGCAGTATTTT; cdr3_aa: CASTREREGNTQYF; v_call: TRBV19; clone_size: .; j_call: TRBJ2-3; d_call: TRBD2
cdr3_nt: TGTGCCAGCAGTGCACAGGGTGGAACTGAAGCTTTCTTT; cdr3_aa: CASSAQGGTEAFF; v_call: TRBV6-4; clone_size: .; j_call: TRBJ1-1; d_call: .
cdr3_nt: TGTGCCAGCACCTCACCGACTAGCGGGGGATACAATGAGCAGTTCTTC; cdr3_aa: CASTSPTSGGYNEQFF; v_call: TRBV25-1; clone_size: .; j_call: TRBJ2-1; d_call: TRBD2
cdr3_nt: TGTGCCAGCAGCGTAAACCCTTTAGACACAGATACGCAGTATTTT; cdr3_aa: CASSVNPLDTDTQYF; v_call: TRBV9; clone_size: .; j_call: TRBJ2-3; d_call: .
cdr3_nt: TGTGCCAGCAGCTTCGAGGGTCGGAGCAATCAGCCCCAGCATTTT; cdr3_aa: CASSFEGRSNQPQHF; v_call: TRBV7-8; clone_size: .; j_call: TRBJ1-5; d_call: .
cdr3_nt: TGTGCCAGCAGGGCGACAGGGGGCTTGTCTGAAGCTTTCTTT; cdr3_aa: CASRATGGLSEAFF; v_call: TRBV2; clone_size: .; j_call: TRBJ1-1; d_call: TRBD1
cdr3_nt: TGTGCCAGCAGCTTTATTTTTACCGGGACTAGCGGGAGTAGGCAGTACTTC; cdr3_aa: CASSFIFTGTSGSRQYF; v_call: TRBV7-9; clone_size: .; j_call: TRBJ2-7; d_call: TRBD2
cdr3_nt: TGCGCCAGCAGCCAAACACGAGGGACTAGCGTGGACGAGCAGTACTTC; cdr3_aa: CASSQTRGTSVDEQYF; v_call: TRBV4-3; clone_size: .; j_call: TRBJ2-7; d_call: TRBD2
cdr3_nt: TGTGCCAGCAGCTCACCTAGAGACGGAGCCTACAATGAGCAGTTCTTC; cdr3_aa: CASSSPRDGAYNEQFF; v_call: TRBV21-1; clone_size: once; j_call: TRBJ2-1; d_call: .
cdr3_nt: TGTGCCAGCAGTGTTGTTCAGGGGGACGGCTACACCTTC; cdr3_aa: CASSVVQGDGYTF; v_call: TRBV6-1; clone_size: .; j_call: TRBJ1-2; d_call: TRBD1
cdr3_nt: TGTGCCAGCAGCCAACCGACTAGCGGGAATCACAATGAGCAGTTCTTC; cdr3_aa: CASSQPTSGNHNEQFF; v_call: TRBV4-2; clone_size: .; j_call: TRBJ2-1; d_call: TRBD2
cdr3_nt: TGTGCCAGCAGTTTAACAGGGGGGTTCTACGAGCAGTACTTC; cdr3_aa: CASSLTGGFYEQYF; v_call: TRBV28; clone_size: .; j_call: TRBJ2-7; d_call: TRBD1
cdr3_nt: TGTGCCAGCAGTGCACCTGGACAGGGAGGATCCTACGAGCAGTACTTC; cdr3_aa: CASSAPGQGGSYEQYF; v_call: TRBV2; clone_size: .; j_call: TRBJ2-7; d_call: TRBD1
cdr3_nt: TGTGCCAGTAGTCGCGGGGATTCACCCCTCCACTTT; cdr3_aa: CASSRGDSPLHF; v_call: TRBV19; clone_size: .; j_call: TRBJ1-6; d_call: .
cdr3_nt: TGTGCCAGCAGTTTATCGGCTAGCGGGAGGTACAATGAGCAGTTCTTC; cdr3_aa: CASSLSASGRYNEQFF; v_call: TRBV28; clone_size: .; j_call: TRBJ2-1; d_call: TRBD2
cdr3_nt: TGTGCCAGCTCACCCGTTGGACAGGAGGCTAACTATGGCTACACCTTC; cdr3_aa: CASSPVGQEANYGYTF; v_call: TRBV18; clone_size: .; j_call: TRBJ1-2; d_call: TRBD1
cdr3_nt: TGCGCCAGCAGTTGGCACTCCCAAGAGGATGAGCAGTTCTTC; cdr3_aa: CASSWHSQEDEQFF; v_call: TRBV10-2; clone_size: .; j_call: TRBJ2-1; d_call: .
cdr3_nt: TGTGCCAGCAGTCTGGAATCCGACAGCTACGAGCAGTACTTC; cdr3_aa: CASSLESDSYEQYF; v_call: TRBV27; clone_size: .; j_call: TRBJ2-7; d_call: .
cdr3_nt: TGTGCCAGCAGCTTAGCCGAGGGGGCCCCAAGCTCCTACGAGCAGTACTTC; cdr3_aa: CASSLAEGAPSSYEQYF; v_call: TRBV11-2; clone_size: .; j_call: TRBJ2-7; d_call: TRBD1